This T cell receptor (beta chain) was retrieved from a study of identical twins. Study results and limitations: High-abundance cord blood beta clonotypes had fewer insertions; memory repertoires showed none.

Every sampled donor was Caucasian and healthy. This clonotype was observed a handful of times. The antigen is not known. cDNA molecules carried unique molecular identifiers, and template switching added a universal primer site. TCRdb used MiXCR to reprocess the 5' RACE reads, holding one entry per CDR3 protein. This repertoire shows approximately 470,000 distinct CDR3 sequences, 14% found once; its top ten account for around 0.48%. The same data also contributed to another study, on yellow fever vaccine responses in identical twins. That report adds: Among the twins, the vaccine T cell response reportedly seemed partly convergent and partly personalized.

The receptor was derived from a woman under 30 in good health. Sequencing was done on a sample of CD4+ T cells sorted from blood.

CDR3 DNA sequence: TGTGCCAGCAGGCGACTAGCGGCCACCTACGAGCAGTACTTC. Translated: CASRRLAATYEQYF. V gene TRBV28 combines with J gene TRBJ2-7, with 9 bases fitting TRBD2. Germline V lookup: CDR1 MDHEN, CDR2 SYDVKM. This CDR3 comprises 14 residues. V lost 6 bases, J lost 2 bases, and 5 bases stayed unmatched. Drawing the rest from reference TRBV28 and TRBJ2-7, the complete variable domain is DVKVTQSSRYLVKRTGEKVFLECVQDMDHENMFWYRQDPGLGLRLIYFSYDVKMKEKGDIPEGYSVSREKKERFSLILESASTNQTSMYLCASRRLAATYEQYFGPGTRLTVT.